These 17 T cell receptor beta chains share one sample of origin, sequenced in a study of T cell responses to AZD1222 COVID-19 vaccine. Produced via immunoSEQ multiplex PCR; TCRdb's table is partial and in-frame only. There are nearly 35,000 clones in the sample; 80% to 90% occur only once, and approximately 6.5% lies in the top ten. Sequencing used peripheral blood, obtained on day 0 of AZD1222 vaccination. The receptor source for this set is an adult in good health.

The genes are TRBV30 and TRBJ2-5, with D perhaps matching TRBD2 (5 bases). This CDR3 region has 13 residues. CDR1 is GTSNPN and CDR2 is SVGIG in the germline V gene (reference sequence). The germline V and J ends were trimmed by 2 bases and 4 bases, with 11 bases remaining between them. The chain's CDR3 is CAWSNLAGETQYF. As DNA, the CDR3 is TGTGCCTGGAGTAACCTGGCGGGAGAGACCCAGTACTTC. The variable domain in full, with the rest retrieved from reference TRBV30 and TRBJ2-5, is SQTIHQWPATLVQPVGSPLSLECTVEGTSNPNLYWYRQAAGRGLQLLFYSVGIGQISSEVPQNLSASRPQDRQFILSSKKLLLSDSGFYLCAWSNLAGETQYFGPGTRLLVL.

This clone was seen only a few times. The chain couples TRBV20-1 to TRBJ1-2, with unresolved D. Per the germline V gene, CDR1 is DFQATT and CDR2 is SNEGSKA (reference sequence). This CDR3 spans 10 amino acids. The V and J ends lost 5 bases and 8 bases respectively, with 9 bases between them. CDR3 nucleotide sequence: TGCAGTGCTGGCGATTACGGCTACACCTTC. This translates into CSAGDYGYTF.

V usage is TRBV7-9 and J usage is TRBJ1-2; 7 nucleotides align to TRBD1. Germline trimming cut 2 bases from V and 7 bases from J; bases unmatched to any gene: 4. The CDR3 runs to 13 residues. Germline V gene data show CDR1 as SEHNR and CDR2 as FQNEAQ (reference sequence). This CDR3 is CASSLWQGVGYTF. The CDR3 bases are TGTGCCAGCAGCTTATGGCAGGGGGTTGGCTACACCTTC.

The chain carries TRBV6-4 and TRBJ1-2; 7 nucleotides agree with TRBD1. The germline V gene has CDR1 MRHNA and CDR2 SNTAGT. V shed 2 bases and J 7 bases; nucleotides not matched to a gene: 10. CDR3 size: 15 residues. The CDR3: CASSDNRGNYGGYTF. As DNA, the CDR3 is TGTGCCAGCAGTGACAACAGGGGAAACTACGGTGGCTACACCTTC.

This sequence joins TRBV4-1 and TRBJ2-7; 13 bases map to TRBD2. This CDR3 has 15 residues. CDR1 and CDR2 (germline): MGHRA, YSYEKL. V trimming: 4 bases; J trimming: 2 bases; junction bases outside the gene matches: 2. CDR3 nucleotide sequence: TGCGCCAGCAGCCCCACTAGCGGGGGGGCCTACGAGCAGTACTTC. Translation: CASSPTSGGAYEQYF.

The chain uses TRBV30 and TRBJ1-1; D is ambiguous. The length of the CDR3 is 17 residues. In germline, CDR1 is GTSNPN, CDR2 SVGIG (reference sequence). Trimming pared 0 bases from V and 7 bases from J, leaving 24 bases between. CDR3 nucleotide sequence: TGTGCCTGGAGTGTACAGTTAATGATCTGGGAAGTAAGTGAAGCTTTCTTT. It yields the protein CAWSVQLMIWEVSEAFF.

This clone was seen only once. The chain employs TRBV7-3 and TRBJ2-7; tentative D call: TRBD1 (5 bases). V dropped 2 bases and J dropped 4 bases, with 12 bases sitting between them. The CDR3 is 14 amino acids. The germline V gene has CDR1 SGHTA and CDR2 FQGTGA. CDR3 in DNA: TGTGCCAGCAGCTTACAGGGATCCGGATACGAGCAGTACTTC. Translated, it gives CASSLQGSGYEQYF.

The chain is built from TRBV10-3 and TRBJ2-2; a weak D match, TRBD1 (6 bases). Germline-derived CDR1 and CDR2 are ENHRY and SYGVKD. This CDR3 contains 12 residues. Trimming removed 7 bases from V and 4 bases from J, with 7 bases in between. The CDR3 nucleotides read TGTGCCATCAAAGGGGGCACCGGGGAGCTGTTTTTT. Its protein product is CAIKGGTGELFF.

The rearrangement links TRBV15 to TRBJ1-5; D is undetermined. This CDR3 comprises 13 residues. Trimming stripped 0 bases from V and 6 bases from J, with 6 bases between. CDR1 and CDR2 from the germline V gene are LNHNV and YYDKDF (reference sequence). CDR3 protein: CATSREGSQPQHF. The CDR3, as DNA: TGTGCCACCAGCAGAGAAGGGTCTCAGCCCCAGCATTTT.

The chain has TRBV6-4 and TRBJ1-1; no firm D call. V shed 0 bases and J shed 11 bases, with 13 bases lying between them. The CDR3 sequence is 13 residues long. CDR1 is MRHNA, CDR2 SNTAGT, per germline. The CDR3 spells CASSDSGASPAFF. DNA of the CDR3: TGTGCCAGCAGTGACTCTGGCGCATCACCGGCTTTCTTT.

The V gene is TRBV11-2, the J gene TRBJ1-1, with TRBD1 matching over 7 bases. The CDR3 length is 15 residues. Trimming at V came to 1 base and at J to 1 base, leaving 3 bases not matched to a gene. Germline CDR1 and CDR2: SGHAT and FQNNGV. The CDR3 is CASSLVDRANTEAFF. The CDR3, as DNA: TGTGCCAGCAGCTTAGTCGACAGGGCGAACACTGAAGCTTTCTTT.

CDR3 amino acids: CASSLQGNQPQHF. In DNA form, the CDR3 reads TGTGCCAGCAGCTTACAAGGGAATCAGCCCCAGCATTTT. The genes are TRBV7-2 and TRBJ1-5; D is undetermined. Germline V gives CDR1 SGHTA, CDR2 FQGNSA. V was cut by 2 bases and J by 4 bases, with 6 bases left in between. The CDR3 has 13 residues. Combining the CDR3 with reference TRBV7-2 and TRBJ1-5 gives the whole variable domain GAGVSQSPSNKVTEKGKDVELRCDPISGHTALYWYRQSLGQGLEFLIYFQGNSAPDKSGLPSDRFSAERTGGSVSTLTIQRTQQEDSAVYLCASSLQGNQPQHFGDGTRLSIL.

V usage is TRBV7-9 and J usage is TRBJ1-1; D uncertain. V was shortened by 1 base and J by 3 bases, with 3 bases between the two germline ends. Germline-derived CDR1 and CDR2 are SEHNR and FQNEAQ (reference sequence). CDR3 length: 12 amino acids. The CDR3 is CASSLEDTEAFF. DNA of the CDR3: TGTGCCAGCAGCTTAGAGGACACTGAAGCTTTCTTT.

The chain links TRBV7-2 to TRBJ1-2; tentative D call: TRBD1 (6 bases). Germline lookup yields CDR1 SGHTA and CDR2 FQGNSA. This CDR3 spans 14 amino acids. Between the trimmed V and J ends, which lost 5 bases and 7 bases, there was a span of 17 bases. CDR3 bases: TGTGCCAGCAGCCTAGGCCGGGGGGCCAGTGGCTACACCTTC. Translation gives CASSLGRGASGYTF. The full variable domain, in which reference TRBV7-2 and TRBJ1-2 provide the parts outside the CDR3, is GAGVSQSPSNKVTEKGKDVELRCDPISGHTALYWYRQSLGQGLEFLIYFQGNSAPDKSGLPSDRFSAERTGGSVSTLTIQRTQQEDSAVYLCASSLGRGASGYTFGSGTRLTVV.

The chain has TRBV18 and TRBJ2-3; TRBD2 matches 7 bases. This CDR3 has 19 amino acids. V was pared by 4 bases and J by 2 bases, with 18 bases of the junction left unmatched. The V gene's germline CDR1 is KGHSH and CDR2 LQKENI. Here the CDR3 reads CASSRAGGGSGKPTDTQYF. The CDR3 region has the DNA TGTGCCAGCTCACGGGCTGGGGGAGGAAGCGGGAAACCCACAGATACGCAGTATTTT.

This sequence joins TRBV28 and TRBJ1-2, with a possible D match to TRBD1 (5 bases). V lost 6 bases to trimming and J lost 4 bases, with 12 bases between them. This CDR3 spans 13 amino acids. In germline, CDR1 is MDHEN, CDR2 SYDVKM. Written as DNA, the CDR3 is TGTGCCAGCAGGACCGCACAGGTCTATGGCTACACCTTC. Translated: CASRTAQVYGYTF.

In its sample, this clone was seen once. This chain joins TRBV7-2 and TRBJ1-4; 12 nucleotides align to TRBD1. Germline CDR1 SGHTA, CDR2 FQGNSA. This CDR3 has 14 amino acids. J lost 6 bases, V lost 8 bases, and 4 bases had no gene match. This CDR3 is CASSGTGGYEKLFF. DNA of the CDR3: TGTGCCAGCTCCGGGACAGGGGGCTATGAAAAACTGTTTTTT.